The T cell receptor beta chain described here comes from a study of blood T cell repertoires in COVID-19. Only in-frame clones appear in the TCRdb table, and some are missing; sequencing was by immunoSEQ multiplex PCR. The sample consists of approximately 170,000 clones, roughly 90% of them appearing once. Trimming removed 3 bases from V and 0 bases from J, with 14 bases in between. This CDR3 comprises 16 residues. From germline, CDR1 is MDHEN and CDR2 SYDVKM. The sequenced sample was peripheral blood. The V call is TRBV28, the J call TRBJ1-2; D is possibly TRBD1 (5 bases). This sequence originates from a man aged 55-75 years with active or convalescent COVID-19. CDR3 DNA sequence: TGTGCCAGCAGTTTTGGGGCGGCAGGATCTAACTATGGCTACACCTTC. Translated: CASSFGAAGSNYGYTF.